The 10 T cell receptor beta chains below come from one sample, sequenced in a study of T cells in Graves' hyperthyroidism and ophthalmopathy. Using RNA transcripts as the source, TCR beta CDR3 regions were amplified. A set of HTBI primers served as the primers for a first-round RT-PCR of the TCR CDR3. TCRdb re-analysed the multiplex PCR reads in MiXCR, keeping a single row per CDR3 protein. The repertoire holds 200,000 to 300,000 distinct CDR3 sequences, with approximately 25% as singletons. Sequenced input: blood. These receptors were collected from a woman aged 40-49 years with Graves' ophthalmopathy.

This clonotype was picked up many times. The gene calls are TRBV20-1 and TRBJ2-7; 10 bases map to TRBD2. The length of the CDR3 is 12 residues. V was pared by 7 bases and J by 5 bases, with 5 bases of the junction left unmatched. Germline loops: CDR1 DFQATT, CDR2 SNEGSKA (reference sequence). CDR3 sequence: CSVPSGSHEQYF. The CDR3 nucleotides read TGCAGTGTCCCTAGCGGGAGCCACGAGCAGTACTTC.

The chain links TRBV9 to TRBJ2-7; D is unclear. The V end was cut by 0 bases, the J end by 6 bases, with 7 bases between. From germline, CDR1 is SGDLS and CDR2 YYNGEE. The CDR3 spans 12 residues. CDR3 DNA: TGTGCCAGCAGCGTAGGATACGGCGAGCAGTACTTC. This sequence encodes CASSVGYGEQYF.

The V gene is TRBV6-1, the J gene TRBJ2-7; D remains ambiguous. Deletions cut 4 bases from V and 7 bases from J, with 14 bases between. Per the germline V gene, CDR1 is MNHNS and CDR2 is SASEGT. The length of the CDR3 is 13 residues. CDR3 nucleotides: TGTGCCAGCAGTGCGACTGAGTGGGTGGAGCAGTACTTC. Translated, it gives CASSATEWVEQYF.

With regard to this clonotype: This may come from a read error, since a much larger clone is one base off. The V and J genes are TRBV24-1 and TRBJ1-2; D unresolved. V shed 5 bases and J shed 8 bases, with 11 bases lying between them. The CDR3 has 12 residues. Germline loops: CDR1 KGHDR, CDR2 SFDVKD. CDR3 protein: CATSVLLGGYTF. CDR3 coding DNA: TGTGCCACCAGTGTACTCCTGGGGGGCTACACCTTC.

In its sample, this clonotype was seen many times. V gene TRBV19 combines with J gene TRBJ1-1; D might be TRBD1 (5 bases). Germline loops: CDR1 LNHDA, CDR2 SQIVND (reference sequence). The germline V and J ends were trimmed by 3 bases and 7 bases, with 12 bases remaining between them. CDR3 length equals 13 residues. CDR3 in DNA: TGTGCCAGTAGTATCGGGGGGTTCGGTGAAGCTTTCTTT. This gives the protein CASSIGGFGEAFF.

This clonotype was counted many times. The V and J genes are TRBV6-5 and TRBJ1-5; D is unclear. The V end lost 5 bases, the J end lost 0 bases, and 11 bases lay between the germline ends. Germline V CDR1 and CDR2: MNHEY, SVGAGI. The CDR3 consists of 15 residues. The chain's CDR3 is CASSPQLYSNQPQHF. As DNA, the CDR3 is TGTGCCAGCAGTCCACAGCTCTATAGCAATCAGCCCCAGCATTTT.

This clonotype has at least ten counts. The CDR3 here is CSAQTGETKNYPQHF. The CDR3 DNA reads as TGCAGTGCTCAGACGGGGGAAACGAAAAATTATCCCCAGCATTTT. The chain recombines TRBV20-1 with TRBJ1-5; tentatively, D is TRBD1 (5 bases). The CDR3 totals 15 residues. CDR1 is DFQATT and CDR2 is SNEGSKA in the germline V gene (reference sequence). V was shortened by 5 bases and J by 10 bases, with 24 bases between the two germline ends.

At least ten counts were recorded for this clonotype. CDR3 DNA sequence: TGCAGTGCCAAGTTAGCGGGAGGCCCTTTGAGAGAGACCCAGTACTTC. Amino acids: CSAKLAGGPLRETQYF. The chain joins TRBV20-1 to TRBJ2-5, with 10 bases identical to TRBD2. The J segment lost 4 bases and the V segment lost 6 bases, leaving 14 bases of the junction unmatched. Germline assignment: CDR1 DFQATT and CDR2 SNEGSKA (reference sequence). The CDR3 contains 16 residues.

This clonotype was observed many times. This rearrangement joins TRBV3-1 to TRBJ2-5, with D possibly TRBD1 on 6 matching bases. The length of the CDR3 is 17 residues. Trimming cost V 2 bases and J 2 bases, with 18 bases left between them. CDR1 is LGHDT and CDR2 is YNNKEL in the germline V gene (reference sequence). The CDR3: CASSQLFPDRNQETQYF. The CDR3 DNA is TGTGCCAGCAGCCAACTCTTTCCCGACAGGAATCAAGAGACCCAGTACTTC.

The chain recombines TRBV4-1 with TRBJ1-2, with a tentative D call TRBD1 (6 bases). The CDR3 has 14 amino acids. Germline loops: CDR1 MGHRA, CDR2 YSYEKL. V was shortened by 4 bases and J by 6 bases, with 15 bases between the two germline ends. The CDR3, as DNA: TGCGCCAGCAGCCGGAACACAGGGTCGGATGGCTACACCTTC. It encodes CASSRNTGSDGYTF.